This TCR beta chain was captured by sequencing in a study of blood T cell repertoires in COVID-19. Study information: Donors in the United States, Italy and Spain gave samples during acute or convalescent COVID-19. PBMCs, B-cell-depleted T cells, or T cells provided the cDNA or gDNA that made up the material.

V gave up 6 bases and J gave up 3 bases, with 7 bases separating them. CDR3 length: 12 residues. Per the authors' pipeline: Amplification from reference gene primers served as the basis for estimated nucleated cell counts. Using immunoSEQ multiplex PCR, the repertoire was profiled, and TCRdb retains in-frame clones only, with some absent. V and J calls and clone size are those listed in that table; D and trimming were worked out from the DNA. The data hold 40,000 to 55,000 clones, with nearly 90% observed a single time. Sequencing was done on a sample of peripheral blood. The clonotype originates from a man aged 45-65 years with active COVID-19. The gene calls are TRBV12-3 or TRBV12-4 and TRBJ2-3, with D uncertain. CDR3 in DNA: TGTGCCAGCAGATTCAGTACAGATACGCAGTATTTT. It yields the protein CASRFSTDTQYF.